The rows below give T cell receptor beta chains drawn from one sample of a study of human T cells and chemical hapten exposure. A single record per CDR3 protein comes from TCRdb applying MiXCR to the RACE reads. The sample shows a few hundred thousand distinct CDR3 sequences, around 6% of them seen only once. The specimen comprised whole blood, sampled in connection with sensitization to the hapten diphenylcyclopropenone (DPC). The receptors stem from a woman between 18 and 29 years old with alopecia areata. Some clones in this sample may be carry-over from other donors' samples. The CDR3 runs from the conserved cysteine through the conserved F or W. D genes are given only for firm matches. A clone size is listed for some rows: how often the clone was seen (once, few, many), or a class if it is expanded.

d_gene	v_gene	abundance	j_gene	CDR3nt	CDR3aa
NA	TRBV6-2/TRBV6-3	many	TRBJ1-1	TGTGCCAGCAGTGCCACGCGGGTAGTGGATACTGAAGCTTTCTTT	CASSATRVVDTEAFF
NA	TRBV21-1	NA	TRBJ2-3	TGTGCCAGCCTTCCTCCCCAGGGAGAACATACGCAGTATTTT	CASLPPQGEHTQYF
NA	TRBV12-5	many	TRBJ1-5	TGTGCTAGTGGTTTGCAGGGGCCCAATCAGCCCCAGCATTTT	CASGLQGPNQPQHF
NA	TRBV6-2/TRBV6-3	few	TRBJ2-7	TGTGCCAGCAGTTGGGGCCATCTCTCCTACGAGCAGTACTTC	CASSWGHLSYEQYF
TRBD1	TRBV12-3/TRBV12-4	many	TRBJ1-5	TGTGCCAGCAGTTCAACCCACAGGGGTGAGGGCCAGCCCCAGCATTTT	CASSSTHRGEGQPQHF
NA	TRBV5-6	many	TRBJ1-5	TGTGCCAGCAGCCTAAAGGGACCTGGAAACAATCAGCCCCAGCATTTT	CASSLKGPGNNQPQHF
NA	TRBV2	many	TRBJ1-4	TGTGCCAGCAGTCTGGACAGCTCTAATAATGAAAAACTGTTTTTT	CASSLDSSNNEKLFF
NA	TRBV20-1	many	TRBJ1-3	TGCAGTGCTAGAGAGATGAGGAGCTCTGGAAACACCATATATTTT	CSAREMRSSGNTIYF
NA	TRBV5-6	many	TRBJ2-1	TGTGCCAGCAGCTTGTACGGGGGTATCGCCTACAATGAGCAGTTCTTC	CASSLYGGIAYNEQFF
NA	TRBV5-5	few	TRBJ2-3	TGTGCCAGCAGATCGGGGCCAGACTACACAGATACGCAGTATTTT	CASRSGPDYTDTQYF
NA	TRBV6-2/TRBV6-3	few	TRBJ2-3	TGTGCCAGCAGTTATGCTACTAGGGACCACACAGATACGCAGTATTTT	CASSYATRDHTDTQYF
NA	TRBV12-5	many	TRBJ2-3	TGTGCTAGTGGTGCCCGGAGAGATACGCAGTATTTT	CASGARRDTQYF
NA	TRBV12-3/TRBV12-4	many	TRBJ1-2	TGTGCCAGCAGTTTAGGCAGGATCTATGGCTACACCTTC	CASSLGRIYGYTF
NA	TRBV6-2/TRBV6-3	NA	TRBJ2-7	TGTGCCAGCAGTACCGGGCCCGGCGAGCAGTACTTC	CASSTGPGEQYF
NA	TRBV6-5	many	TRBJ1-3	TGTGCCAGCAGTTACTCGAACGTTGGAAACACCATATATTTT	CASSYSNVGNTIYF
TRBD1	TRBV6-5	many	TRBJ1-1	TGTGCCAGCAGTTCGCGGCAGGGGGCGGAGACTGAAGCTTTCTTT	CASSSRQGAETEAFF
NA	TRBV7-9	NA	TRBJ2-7	TGTGCCAGCAGCTCAGGGGGGGCTAGAAGCGTCGAGCAGTACTTC	CASSSGGARSVEQYF
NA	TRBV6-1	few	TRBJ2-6	TGTGCCAGCTCTGTCCTGTACACTGGGGCCAACGTCCTGACTTTC	CASSVLYTGANVLTF
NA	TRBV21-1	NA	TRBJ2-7	TGTGCCAGCAGCAACAAGGACAGGGGGGGTTCCTACGAGCAGTACTTC	CASSNKDRGGSYEQYF
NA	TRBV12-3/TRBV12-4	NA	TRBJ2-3	TGTGCCAGCAGTTCCAACAGAAAAAGCACAGATACGCAGTATTTT	CASSSNRKSTDTQYF
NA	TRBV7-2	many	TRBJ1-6	TGTGCCAGCAGCTTAGTGGGGTTTGGTAATTCACCCCTCCACTTT	CASSLVGFGNSPLHF
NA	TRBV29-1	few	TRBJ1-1	TGCAGCGTTAAACAGACAGTCAACACTGAAGCTTTCTTT	CSVKQTVNTEAFF
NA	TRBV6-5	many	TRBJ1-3	TGTGCCAGCAGTAGAACAGTGTCCGGAAACACCATATATTTT	CASSRTVSGNTIYF
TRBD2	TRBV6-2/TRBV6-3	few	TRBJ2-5	TGTGCCAGCACCGGGACTACCCAAGAGACCCAGTACTTC	CASTGTTQETQYF
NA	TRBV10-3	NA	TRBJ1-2	TGTGCCATCAGACCCCTCCAGGGCAATGGCTACACCTTC	CAIRPLQGNGYTF
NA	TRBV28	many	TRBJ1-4	TGTGCCAGCAGGAGCGTAGGGGGGAGTGAAAAACTGTTTTTT	CASRSVGGSEKLFF
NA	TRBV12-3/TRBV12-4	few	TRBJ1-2	TGTGCCAGCAGTTTAATCGGGCAGGGCTATGGCTACACCTTC	CASSLIGQGYGYTF
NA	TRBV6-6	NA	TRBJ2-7	TGTGCCAGCAGTTATACTCCACGGGGTCGCGAGCAGTACTTC	CASSYTPRGREQYF
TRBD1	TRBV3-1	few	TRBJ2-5	TGTGCCAGCAGCCAAGAAGGGGGCAGGGAGACCCAGTACTTC	CASSQEGGRETQYF
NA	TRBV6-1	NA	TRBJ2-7	TGTGCCAGCATTGGGGGGTTCCACGAGCAGTACTTC	CASIGGFHEQYF
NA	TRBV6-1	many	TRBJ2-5	TGTGCCAGCAGTGCCAACCAAGAGACCCAGTACTTC	CASSANQETQYF
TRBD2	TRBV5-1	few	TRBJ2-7	TGCGCCAGCAGCTTGGAGCGGGGGGGCGCGACCTACGAGCAGTACTTC	CASSLERGGATYEQYF
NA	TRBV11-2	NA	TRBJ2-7	TGTGCCAGCAGCTTAGCGGGGGAATCTTCCGAGCAGTACTTC	CASSLAGESSEQYF
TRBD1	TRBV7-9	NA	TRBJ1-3	TGTGCCAGCAGCCCAGTCCCGGGACAGGAAATGGAGGCTCTCGTAGGAAACACCATATATTTT	CASSPVPGQEMEALVGNTIYF
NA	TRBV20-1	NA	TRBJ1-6	TGCAGTGCTAGGGTCGGGGTTACGGATTCACCCCTCCACTTT	CSARVGVTDSPLHF
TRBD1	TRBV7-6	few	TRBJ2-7	TGTGCCAGCAGCTTATTTGAGGTCGGCGGGACAGGGAACGACGAGCAGTACTTC	CASSLFEVGGTGNDEQYF
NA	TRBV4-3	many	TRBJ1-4	TGCGCCAGCAGCCAAGTTGTTGCCGGAACAACTAATGAAAAACTGTTTTTT	CASSQVVAGTTNEKLFF
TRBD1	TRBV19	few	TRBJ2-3	TGTGCCAGTATCGACAGGGGAACAGATACGCAGTATTTT	CASIDRGTDTQYF
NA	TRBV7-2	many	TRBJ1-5	TGTGCCAGCAGCTTTGAGGAGAATCAGCCCCAGCATTTT	CASSFEENQPQHF
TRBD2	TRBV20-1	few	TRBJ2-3	TGCAGTGCTACTGGACTAGCGGGGTCTAGCACAGATACGCAGTATTTT	CSATGLAGSSTDTQYF
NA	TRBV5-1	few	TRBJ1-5	TGCGCCAGCATTGATTCGGATCAGCCCCAGCATTTT	CASIDSDQPQHF
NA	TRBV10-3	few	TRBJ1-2	TGTGCCATCAGTGAGGGATTTTACGAGAGCTATGGCTACACCTTC	CAISEGFYESYGYTF
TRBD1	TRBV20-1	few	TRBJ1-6	TGCAGTGCTAGAGATCTCAGGGGGCAGGGTTCACCCCTCCACTTT	CSARDLRGQGSPLHF
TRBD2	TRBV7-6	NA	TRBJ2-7	TGTGCCACCGCTAGCGGGGGCTACGAGCAGTACTTC	CATASGGYEQYF
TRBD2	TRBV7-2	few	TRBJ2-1	TGTGCCAGCAGCCTTGTAGCGGGGGCGGGGAATGAGCAGTTCTTC	CASSLVAGAGNEQFF